These T cell receptor beta chains were read from a single sample in a study of blood T cell repertoires in COVID-19. Data came from immunoSEQ multiplex PCR; TCRdb stores just in-frame clones and leaves some out. The profile shows 70,000 to 90,000 clones, around 89% of them singletons. Sequenced material: PBMCs or T cells enriched from blood (not recorded which). The source is a woman aged 50 to 65 with acute COVID-19. Each CDR3 is given with its conserved first and last residue. The D gene is left open where the match is weak. Only some rows state a clone size, as once, few, many or a class for expanded clones.

once	TRBV18	.	TRBJ1-5	15	TGTGCCAGCTCACCATACAGCAATAGCAATCAGCCCCAGCATTTT	CASSPYSNSNQPQHF
few	TRBV5-5	TRBD2	TRBJ2-1	14	TGTGCCAGCAGCTTTAGCGGGAGGGCCAATGAGCAGTTCTTC	CASSFSGRANEQFF
.	TRBV25-1	TRBD1	TRBJ1-1	15	TGTGCCAGCAGTGGGAGGACAGGGGAAAACACTGAAGCTTTCTTT	CASSGRTGENTEAFF
.	TRBV2	TRBD1	TRBJ1-6	15	TGTGCCAGCAGTGCCTTCGGACAGGGTAATTCACCCCTCCACTTT	CASSAFGQGNSPLHF
.	TRBV19	.	TRBJ2-1	14	TGTGCCAGTAGTCGGGGTAACTCCTACAATGAGCAGTTCTTC	CASSRGNSYNEQFF
.	TRBV4-1	TRBD2	TRBJ2-7	15	TGCGCCAGCAGCCGCCATAGCGGGACCTCCTACGAGCAGTACTTC	CASSRHSGTSYEQYF
.	TRBV19	.	TRBJ2-7	15	TGTGCCAGTAGGAGTACGGGACAAGCTTTTAAGGGGCAGTACTTC	CASRSTGQAFKGQYF
once	TRBV5-8	.	TRBJ1-5	14	TGTGCCAGCAGCTTGGTGAGGATCAATCAGCCCCAGCATTTT	CASSLVRINQPQHF
.	TRBV12-3/TRBV12-4	TRBD1	TRBJ1-2	13	TGTGCCAGCAGTAGAGGGACAGGGGGTGGCTACACCTTC	CASSRGTGGGYTF
.	TRBV27	TRBD1	TRBJ1-2	14	TGTGCCAGCAGTTTGGGACAGCTAAACTATGGCTACACCTTC	CASSLGQLNYGYTF
.	TRBV9	TRBD1	TRBJ1-6	15	TGTGCCAGCAGCGTAGGAGGACAGGGGTTTTCACCCCTCCACTTT	CASSVGGQGFSPLHF
.	TRBV13	TRBD2	TRBJ2-1	16	TGTGCCAGCAGCTTAGGGGCCGGGACTAGCGCCGGTGAGCAGTTCTTC	CASSLGAGTSAGEQFF
.	TRBV13	TRBD1	TRBJ1-4	14	TGTGCCAGCAGCGAACGACAGGGAGGTGAAAAACTGTTTTTT	CASSERQGGEKLFF
.	TRBV2	TRBD2	TRBJ2-3	15	TGTGCCAGCGGAGGAGCGGGAACTAGCACAGATACGCAGTATTTT	CASGGAGTSTDTQYF
.	TRBV5-1	.	TRBJ2-7	16	TGCGCCAGCAGCTTTGGTAATAGCCCAGGGAACTACGAGCAGTACTTC	CASSFGNSPGNYEQYF
once	TRBV7-2	.	TRBJ1-5	15	TGTGCCAGCAGCTTAAGACACGGGGAAGATCAGCCCCAGCATTTT	CASSLRHGEDQPQHF
.	TRBV4-2	.	TRBJ1-4	16	TGTGCCAGCAGCGTTGGGGCCCCCCCAACTAATGAAAAACTGTTTTTT	CASSVGAPPTNEKLFF
.	TRBV7-2	TRBD1	TRBJ2-1	16	TGTGCCAGCGGGAACTCCGGGACAGGGAAAATGCATGAGCAGTTCTTC	CASGNSGTGKMHEQFF
.	TRBV19	.	TRBJ1-5	17	TGTGCCAGTAGTCGCTCTCCCCGACAGGTCAGCTATCAGCCCCAGCATTTT	CASSRSPRQVSYQPQHF
once	TRBV10-2	TRBD1	TRBJ2-7	13	TGCGCCAGCAGTTACGGACAGGACTACGAGCAGTACTTC	CASSYGQDYEQYF
.	TRBV14	.	TRBJ1-2	14	TGTGCCAGCAGCCAGGGACTCGACTACTATGGCTACACCTTC	CASSQGLDYYGYTF
.	TRBV7-2	TRBD2	TRBJ2-7	14	TGTGCCAGCAGCTTAGTGACTAGCCCGAACGAGCAGTACTTC	CASSLVTSPNEQYF
.	TRBV7-8	.	TRBJ1-4	14	TGTGCCAGCAGCTATAAGCTGGTTAGTGAAAAACTGTTTTTT	CASSYKLVSEKLFF
.	TRBV24-1	TRBD2	TRBJ2-7	14	TGTGCCACCAGTGACCCGGGACTAGCAAACGAGCAGTACTTC	CATSDPGLANEQYF
.	TRBV28	.	TRBJ1-4	15	TGTGCCAGCAGTTCGGGGGGTGGTATTAATGAAAAACTGTTTTTT	CASSSGGGINEKLFF
.	TRBV7-9	.	TRBJ2-1	17	TGTGCCAGCAGGGGGCAGATAGGGCTAGCGTTATACAATGAGCAGTTCTTC	CASRGQIGLALYNEQFF
.	TRBV19	.	TRBJ1-5	13	TGTGCCAGTAGTATAACAGGGTCGCAGCCCCAGCATTTT	CASSITGSQPQHF
.	TRBV30	.	TRBJ2-4	14	TGTGCCTGGAGAAAAGCGGACCACAAAAACATTCAGTACTTC	CAWRKADHKNIQYF
few	TRBV7-7	TRBD1	TRBJ2-2	16	TGTGCCAGCAGCCGTACAGGGGGTTCGAACACCGGGGAGCTGTTTTTT	CASSRTGGSNTGELFF
.	TRBV13	.	TRBJ1-3	18	TGTGCCACCCAGTTTGGAGGGGTAGGTGGAAGCTCTGGAAACACCATATATTTT	CATQFGGVGGSSGNTIYF
once	TRBV7-8	TRBD2	TRBJ2-5	14	TGTGCCAGCAGCTGGTCTAGCGGGCAAGAGACCCAGTACTTC	CASSWSSGQETQYF
.	TRBV13	TRBD1	TRBJ2-7	15	TGTGCCAGCAGCTTAGAGGGACAGGGGCGCCACGAGCAGTACTTC	CASSLEGQGRHEQYF
few	TRBV4-2	.	TRBJ1-2	13	TGTGCCAGCAGCCACAACGCGGACTATGGCTACACCTTC	CASSHNADYGYTF
.	TRBV13	TRBD2	TRBJ2-7	16	TGTGCCAGCAGCTTCAGGACTAGCGGGAGTATCTACGAGCAGTACTTC	CASSFRTSGSIYEQYF
.	TRBV5-1	TRBD1	TRBJ1-1	15	TGCGCCAGCAGCTTGATCCCAGGACAGGGCACTGAAGCTTTCTTT	CASSLIPGQGTEAFF
.	TRBV5-5	.	TRBJ1-2	12	TGTGCCAGCAGCGTGGACACATATGGCTACACCTTC	CASSVDTYGYTF
.	TRBV9	TRBD1	TRBJ1-1	15	TGTGCCAGCAGTCGACAGGGGGTGGATGGCACTGAAGCTTTCTTT	CASSRQGVDGTEAFF
.	TRBV19	.	TRBJ2-1	16	TGTGCCAGTAGTGCCCAGCGAGGAGGCGGCTACAATGAGCAGTTCTTC	CASSAQRGGGYNEQFF
.	TRBV30	TRBD2	TRBJ2-1	16	TGTGCCTGGAGTGTGATATCCCCACTAGCGGGAGGTGAGCAGTTCTTC	CAWSVISPLAGGEQFF
.	TRBV4-1	.	TRBJ2-3	16	TGCGCCAGCAGCCAAGCCGAACTAGCCACCACAGATACGCAGTATTTT	CASSQAELATTDTQYF
.	TRBV7-9	.	TRBJ2-5	14	TGTGCCAGCAGCTTAGAGGACTCCCGGAAGACCCAGTACTTC	CASSLEDSRKTQYF